The clone carrying this T cell receptor (beta chain) was seen once. Its cognate antigen is unknown. This entry belongs to a study of cytomegalovirus exposure and HLA in healthy donors. V lost 3 bases and J lost 3, with 15 bases in between. CDR1 and CDR2 from the germline V gene are SGHNT and YYREEE (reference sequence). CDR3 size: 16 residues. Study conclusions and caveats: In all likelihood, a cluster of highly shared sequence variants was a sequencing artifact. The study dropped some indistinguishable V segments, TRBV6-2 and TRBV6-3 among them.

The study ran its PCR with 60 Vbeta and 13 Jbeta primers. TCRdb's table, derived via immunoSEQ multiplex PCR, lists solely in-frame clones and lacks some. The table lists about 300,000 clones, 70% to 90% of them singletons. Sequencing was done on a sample of PBMCs. This chain links TRBV5-4 with TRBJ2-2, with D perhaps matching TRBD2 (5 bases). This clonotype was obtained from a middle-aged man in good health and CMV-seropositive. CDR3 in amino acids: CASSSGKHGDTGELFF. CDR3 in DNA: TGTGCCAGCAGCTCCGGGAAGCACGGGGACACCGGGGAGCTGTTTTTT.